Presented here are 12 T cell receptor beta chains from one specimen sequenced in a study of cytomegalovirus exposure and HLA in healthy donors. 60 Vbeta and 13 Jbeta primers were used in PCR. Produced via immunoSEQ multiplex PCR; TCRdb's table is partial and in-frame only. This table lists 110,000 to 150,000 clones. Sequenced input: PBMCs. These receptors were taken from a male donor in good health and CMV-seronegative.

The gene calls are TRBV18 and TRBJ1-2; TRBD1 aligns across 8 bases. Germline trimming cut 1 base from V and 4 bases from J; bases unmatched to any gene: 11. The CDR3 length is 17 residues. Germline V gene lookup returns CDR1 KGHSH and CDR2 LQKENI. The CDR3, as DNA: TGTGCCAGCTCACCACAAATGAAGACAGGGGACATCTATGGCTACACCTTC. This encodes CASSPQMKTGDIYGYTF.

The rearrangement joins TRBV30 to TRBJ2-1; D call uncertain. This CDR3 has 11 amino acids. Germline CDR1 GTSNPN, CDR2 SVGIG (reference sequence). The V and J ends lost 2 bases and 6 bases respectively, with 5 bases between them. The chain's CDR3 is CAWSPLNEQFF. CDR3 coding DNA: TGTGCCTGGAGTCCCCTCAATGAGCAGTTCTTC.

The rearrangement joins TRBV28 to TRBJ1-2, with TRBD1 matching over 7 bases. This CDR3 comprises 13 residues. CDR1 and CDR2 (germline): MDHEN, SYDVKM. Trimming took 4 bases from V and 2 from J; bases not matched to a gene: 1. Here the CDR3 reads CASSSGGNYGYTF. The CDR3 region has the DNA TGTGCCAGCAGTTCAGGGGGAAACTATGGCTACACCTTC.

The CDR3 region has the DNA TGCGCCAGCAGCCAAGGAGGAGGCGGGGGCCAAGAGACCCAGTACTTC. This codes for CASSQGGGGGQETQYF. The V gene is TRBV4-3, the J gene TRBJ2-5; 7 positions agree with TRBD2. The CDR3 extends over 16 amino acids. The ends lost 1 base at V and 1 base at J; junction bases unmatched: 6. CDR1 and CDR2 (germline): LGHNA, YSLEER.

The rearrangement links TRBV4-3 to TRBJ2-7; 8 nucleotides line up with TRBD2. Looked up from germline, CDR1 is LGHNA and CDR2 is YSLEER. The CDR3 consists of 15 residues. Trimming removed 3 bases from V and 2 bases from J; junction bases left unmatched: 6. The DNA of the CDR3 is TGCGCCAGCAGCCATGAGCGGGGGACCCCCTACGAGCAGTACTTC. Amino acids: CASSHERGTPYEQYF.

The chain couples TRBV5-6 to TRBJ2-3, with 11 bases lining up with TRBD2. Germline CDR1 reads SGHDT; CDR2 reads YYEEEE. The length of the CDR3 is 18 residues. J gave up 0 bases and V 4 bases, and 10 bases lay outside the gene matches. CDR3 residues: CASSRDRIAGGSTDTQYF. The CDR3 bases are TGTGCCAGCAGCCGGGATCGAATAGCGGGGGGGAGCACAGATACGCAGTATTTT.

The V and J genes are TRBV18 and TRBJ1-3; D is unclear. The germline V gene has CDR1 KGHSH and CDR2 LQKENI. Deletions cut 2 bases from V and 3 bases from J, with 5 bases between. This CDR3 is built from 13 residues. The CDR3 region is CASSPGSGNTIYF. Written as DNA, the CDR3 is TGTGCCAGCTCACCAGGTAGTGGAAACACCATATATTTT.

This sequence joins TRBV9 and TRBJ1-2; perhaps TRBD1 as D (6 bases). The CDR3 has 14 residues. CDR1 is SGDLS and CDR2 is YYNGEE in the germline V gene. The V end lost 0 bases, the J end lost 8 bases, and 14 bases lay between the germline ends. The CDR3, as DNA: TGTGCCAGCAGCGTAGGACAACAGGGAGACGGCTACACCTTC. It is translated as CASSVGQQGDGYTF.

The chain links TRBV19 to TRBJ2-6, with 8 bases that match TRBD1. Losses at the gene ends were 7 bases for V and 4 bases for J; bases not matched to a gene: 15. Per germline, CDR1 LNHDA and CDR2 SQIVND (reference sequence). The CDR3 runs to 18 residues. CDR3 sequence: CASISRGQVVSGANVLTF. CDR3 DNA: TGTGCCAGTATTTCGAGGGGACAGGTAGTATCCGGGGCCAACGTCCTGACTTTC. The variable domain in full, with the rest retrieved from reference TRBV19 and TRBJ2-6, is DGGITQSPKYLFRKEGQNVTLSCEQNLNHDAMYWYRQDPGQGLRLIYYSQIVNDFQKGDIAEGYSVSREKKESFPLTVTSAQKNPTAFYLCASISRGQVVSGANVLTFGAGSRLTVL.

The rearrangement uses TRBV18 and TRBJ1-2, with a tentative D call TRBD1 (5 bases). V was pared by 3 bases and J by 3 bases, with 8 bases between. There are 13 residues in the CDR3. From germline, CDR1 is KGHSH and CDR2 LQKENI. In DNA, the CDR3 is TGTGCCAGCTCACCTGACAGATACTATGGCTACACCTTC. It codes for CASSPDRYYGYTF.

The CDR3 loop reads CASKFSGGLRNEQFF. CDR3 DNA: TGTGCCAGCAAGTTTTCAGGGGGCCTAAGGAATGAGCAGTTCTTC. The V call is TRBV6-5, the J call TRBJ2-1, with TRBD1 identical over 8 bases. Germline values: CDR1 MNHEY, CDR2 SVGAGI. The CDR3 is made up of 15 amino acids. V gave up 7 bases and J gave up 7 bases; unmatched junction bases: 12.

The chain joins TRBV6-5 to TRBJ2-1; perhaps TRBD1 as D (5 bases). Germline CDR1 is MNHEY and CDR2 is SVGAGI. There are 15 residues in the CDR3. Trimming removed 7 bases at V and 2 bases at J, with 15 bases between. The CDR3 sequence is CASTLGAGPYNEQFF. The CDR3 nucleotides are TGTGCCAGCACCCTTGGGGCAGGGCCCTACAATGAGCAGTTCTTC.